This is a list of T cell receptor beta chains from one sample in a study of blood T cells in healthy people across ages. TCRdb reprocessed the 5' RACE reads with MiXCR, giving one entry per CDR3 protein. The sample carries about 830,000 distinct CDR3 sequences, 58% recorded once. What was sequenced was blood. The source of these receptors is a man aged 25-45 years in good health. The CDR3 runs from the conserved cysteine through the conserved F or W. D genes are given only for firm matches. Only part of the rows carry a size: once, few, many, or a class if the clone is expanded.

j_call,clone_size,v_call,d_call,cdr3_aa,cdr3_nt
TRBJ2-3,.,TRBV4-3,.,CASSQISGGADTQYF,TGCGCCAGCAGCCAAATCTCCGGAGGTGCAGATACGCAGTATTTT
TRBJ2-3,.,TRBV4-3,.,CASSPEDLTDTQYF,TGCGCCAGCAGCCCAGAGGACCTCACAGATACGCAGTATTTT
TRBJ2-1,.,TRBV11-2,.,CASSLLSSPYNEQFF,TGTGCCAGCAGCTTACTCTCTAGCCCCTACAATGAGCAGTTCTTC
TRBJ1-1,.,TRBV15,.,CATSSKPGPGNEAFF,TGTGCCACCAGCAGTAAGCCGGGGCCGGGAAATGAAGCTTTCTTT
TRBJ2-2,many,TRBV3-1,.,CASSPRVGAGGELFF,TGTGCCAGCAGCCCCCGGGTAGGGGCTGGCGGGGAGCTGTTTTTT
TRBJ2-3,.,TRBV30,TRBD2,CAWSEGLAGTDTQYF,TGTGCCTGGAGCGAGGGACTAGCGGGGACAGATACGCAGTATTTT
TRBJ1-2,.,TRBV4-3,.,CASSLGGRYTF,TGCGCCAGCAGCCTTGGGGGACGCTACACCTTC
TRBJ2-1,.,TRBV12-3/TRBV12-4,TRBD2,CASRTSVEQFF,TGTGCCAGCAGGACTAGCGTTGAGCAGTTCTTC
TRBJ2-5,.,TRBV15,TRBD1,CATAGTVQETQYF,TGTGCCACCGCCGGGACAGTACAAGAGACCCAGTACTTC
TRBJ1-2,.,TRBV5-6,.,CASTDGSTENYGYTF,TGTGCCAGCACCGATGGGTCGACAGAAAACTATGGCTACACCTTC
TRBJ2-7,.,TRBV20-1,TRBD2,CSARSTSGRHEQYF,TGCAGTGCTAGATCCACTAGCGGAAGACACGAGCAGTACTTC
TRBJ2-5,.,TRBV9,TRBD1,CASSAQDRVGGTQYF,TGTGCCAGCAGCGCCCAGGACAGGGTAGGCGGGACCCAGTACTTC
TRBJ2-7,few,TRBV7-9,TRBD1,CASSIPGQSSYEQYF,TGTGCCAGCAGCATCCCGGGACAGAGCTCCTACGAGCAGTACTTC
TRBJ2-7,few,TRBV20-1,TRBD1,CSARGTGDEQYF,TGCAGTGCTAGAGGGACAGGGGACGAGCAGTACTTC
TRBJ1-6,once,TRBV3-1,.,CASSQVYRPDNSPLHF,TGTGCCAGCAGCCAAGTTTATCGGCCCGATAATTCACCCCTCCACTTT
TRBJ2-1,many,TRBV27,TRBD2,CASRTSGRYNEQFF,TGTGCCAGCCGAACTAGCGGGCGGTACAATGAGCAGTTCTTC
TRBJ2-5,.,TRBV5-1,TRBD2,CASGEGLAGETQYF,TGCGCCAGCGGGGAGGGACTAGCTGGGGAGACCCAGTACTTC
TRBJ2-7,.,TRBV12-3/TRBV12-4,.,CASSGHFSYEQYF,TGTGCCAGCAGTGGACATTTCTCCTACGAGCAGTACTTC
TRBJ2-7,.,TRBV20-1,.,CSASRQAHEQYF,TGCAGTGCTAGCCGGCAGGCTCACGAGCAGTACTTC
TRBJ1-5,once,TRBV6-2/TRBV6-3,.,CASFSGREDNQPQHF,TGTGCCAGCTTCTCGGGAAGGGAAGACAATCAGCCCCAGCATTTT
TRBJ2-7,.,TRBV6-1,.,CASTTGAGEQYF,TGTGCCAGCACTACTGGGGCCGGAGAGCAGTACTTC
TRBJ1-2,.,TRBV20-1,TRBD1,CSARRTGGGGYTF,TGCAGTGCTAGGCGGACAGGGGGCGGGGGCTACACCTTC
TRBJ2-6,.,TRBV6-2/TRBV6-3,.,CASVSERVSSGANVLTF,TGTGCCAGCGTGTCGGAACGGGTAAGCTCTGGGGCCAACGTCCTGACTTTC
TRBJ2-1,.,TRBV21-1,.,CASSKAKYGEINEQFF,TGTGCCAGCAGCAAAGCTAAGTATGGAGAGATCAATGAGCAGTTCTTC
TRBJ1-6,.,TRBV28,.,CASISGERRDSPLHF,TGTGCCAGCATCTCGGGGGAAAGGAGAGATTCACCCCTCCACTTT